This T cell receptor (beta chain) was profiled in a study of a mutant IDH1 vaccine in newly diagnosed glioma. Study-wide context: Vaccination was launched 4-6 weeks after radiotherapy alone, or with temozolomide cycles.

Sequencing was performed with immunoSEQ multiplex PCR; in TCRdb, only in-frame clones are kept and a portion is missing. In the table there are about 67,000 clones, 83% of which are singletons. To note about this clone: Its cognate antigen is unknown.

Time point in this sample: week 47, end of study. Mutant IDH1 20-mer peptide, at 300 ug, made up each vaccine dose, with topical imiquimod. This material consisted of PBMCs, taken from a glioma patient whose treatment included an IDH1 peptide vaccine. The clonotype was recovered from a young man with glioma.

CDR3 protein: CASSQDLLYQETQYF. Here the CDR3 DNA reads TGCGCCAGCAGCCAAGATCTGCTCTACCAAGAGACCCAGTACTTC. The V gene is TRBV4-1, the J gene TRBJ2-5; no clear D gene. This CDR3 has 15 amino acids. CDR1 and CDR2 from the germline V gene are MGHRA and YSYEKL. Trimming took 0 bases from V and 0 from J, leaving 8 bases between them.